Following are 31 T cell receptor beta chains from one sample sequenced in a study of cytomegalovirus exposure and HLA in healthy donors. The PCR employed 60 Vbeta primers together with 13 Jbeta primers. Only in-frame clones appear in the TCRdb table, and some are missing; sequencing was by immunoSEQ multiplex PCR. The table has 150,000 to 200,000 clones, about four fifths seen once. Source material: PBMCs. The receptors derive from a male donor in good health and CMV-seropositive.

The rearrangement links TRBV5-1 to TRBJ1-2; D is perhaps TRBD1 (5 bases). Trimming cost V 1 base and J 0 bases, with 16 bases left between them. CDR1 is SGHRS and CDR2 is YFSETQ in the germline V gene. The CDR3 is 17 residues long. CDR3 sequence reads: CASSLSRASGANYGYTF. The CDR3 coding sequence is TGCGCCAGCAGCTTGTCCAGGGCATCCGGAGCTAACTATGGCTACACCTTC.

This chain links TRBV7-2 with TRBJ2-7; D may be TRBD2 (5 bases). Trimming took 5 bases from V and 6 from J, leaving 14 bases between them. This CDR3 has 13 amino acids. Germline V gene sequence: CDR1 SGHTA, CDR2 FQGNSA. The CDR3 DNA is TGTGCCAGCAGCCGCGGGCCAGCCGGCGAGCAGTACTTC. This sequence encodes CASSRGPAGEQYF.

The chain uses TRBV7-9 and TRBJ2-7, with D unresolved. V was trimmed by 5 bases and J by 5 bases, leaving 19 bases between them. The CDR3 runs 15 residues. Germline lookup yields CDR1 SEHNR and CDR2 FQNEAQ (reference sequence). CDR3 DNA sequence: TGTGCCAGCAGCCGCGGTCGCATAACCCCACACGAGCAGTACTTC. Protein sequence: CASSRGRITPHEQYF.

This chain uses TRBV15 with TRBJ2-1; TRBD1 might be the D (5 bases). The length of the CDR3 is 14 residues. V was clipped by 8 bases and J by 4 bases, with 15 bases between them. From germline, CDR1 is LNHNV and CDR2 YYDKDF (reference sequence). The CDR3: CATGASVGYNEQFF. CDR3 in DNA: TGTGCCACCGGGGCCTCAGTCGGGTACAATGAGCAGTTCTTC.

This clone was detected only a few times. The chain combines TRBV30 with TRBJ1-5; 8 nucleotides agree with TRBD1. The CDR3 extends over 14 amino acids. J lost 5 bases, V lost 1 base, and 4 bases had no gene match. Germline loops: CDR1 GTSNPN, CDR2 SVGIG (reference sequence). The CDR3 sequence is CAWSGGQVDQPQHF. CDR3 DNA: TGTGCCTGGAGTGGGGGACAGGTCGATCAGCCCCAGCATTTT. The variable domain in full, with the rest retrieved from reference TRBV30 and TRBJ1-5, is SQTIHQWPATLVQPVGSPLSLECTVEGTSNPNLYWYRQAAGRGLQLLFYSVGIGQISSEVPQNLSASRPQDRQFILSSKKLLLSDSGFYLCAWSGGQVDQPQHFGDGTRLSIL.

This chain links TRBV29-1 with TRBJ2-5; TRBD1 aligns across 8 bases. Matching the DNA end better, TRBJ2-7 makes the J call doubtful. The CDR3 is 15 amino acids. The germline V gene has CDR1 SQVTM and CDR2 ANQGSEA. CDR3 nucleotides: TGCAGCGTTGAAGAACAGGGGGGAAGCTCCTACGAGCAGTACTTC. Translated, it gives CSVEEQGGSSYEQYF.

A single count supports this clone. The chain recombines TRBV28 with TRBJ2-7; TRBD2 agrees at 10 bases. The CDR3 consists of 17 residues. CDR1 is MDHEN and CDR2 is SYDVKM in the germline V gene. With 3 bases clipped from V and 0 bases from J, the junction kept 8 bases outside the gene matches. Here the CDR3 DNA reads TGTGCCAGCAGTTTCCCCCTAGCGGGAGTTACCTCCTACGAGCAGTACTTC. Translated: CASSFPLAGVTSYEQYF.

The rearrangement uses TRBV11-2 and TRBJ1-1, with 7 bases fitting TRBD1. V trimming: 4 bases; J trimming: 2 bases; junction bases outside the gene matches: 4. CDR3 length: 14 amino acids. Germline CDR1 and CDR2: SGHAT and FQNNGV. CDR3 residues: CASSYGQANTEAFF. CDR3 DNA sequence: TGTGCCAGCAGCTACGGACAGGCAAACACTGAAGCTTTCTTT.

J is TRBJ2-2 and V is TRBV9, with D maybe TRBD2 (6 bases). Germline assignment: CDR1 SGDLS and CDR2 YYNGEE. CDR3 length: 17 amino acids. V shed 0 bases and J shed 3 bases, with 15 bases lying between them. CDR3 region: CASSVGPTRRDTGELFF. CDR3 sequence (DNA): TGTGCCAGCAGCGTAGGGCCCACGAGGAGGGACACCGGGGAGCTGTTTTTT.

This chain uses TRBV5-6 with TRBJ2-1; D ambiguous. Trimming shortened V by 4 bases and J by 5 bases, and 13 bases separated the two germline ends. The CDR3 spans 14 residues. Germline V lookup: CDR1 SGHDT, CDR2 YYEEEE. The chain's CDR3 is CASSLVGENNEQFF. The CDR3, as DNA: TGTGCCAGCAGCCTGGTCGGAGAGAACAATGAGCAGTTCTTC. The whole variable domain, remainder taken from reference TRBV5-6 and TRBJ2-1, is DAGVTQSPTHLIKTRGQQVTLRCSPKSGHDTVSWYQQALGQGPQFIFQYYEEEERQRGNFPDRFSGHQFPNYSSELNVNALLLGDSALYLCASSLVGENNEQFFGPGTRLTVL.

The rearrangement joins TRBV5-4 to TRBJ2-3, with 10 bases identical to TRBD2. Germline assignment: CDR1 SGHNT and CDR2 YYREEE (reference sequence). J gave up 7 bases and V 0 bases, and 8 bases lay outside the gene matches. The CDR3 totals 16 residues. DNA of the CDR3: TGTGCCAGCAGCTTGGCCCCAGCGGGAGGGCCAAATACGCAGTATTTT. Protein: CASSLAPAGGPNTQYF.

About this clone itself: The junction does not match germline at one end; this may be a read error. This chain connects TRBV9 to TRBJ2-2; 9 bases align to TRBD2. This CDR3 is built from 18 residues. Per the germline V gene, CDR1 is SGDLS and CDR2 is YYNGEE. CDR3 coding DNA: TGTGCCAGCAGCGTAGAAGGGCGCGGGAGGGGGAACTCCGGGGAGCTGTTTTTT. Protein product: CASSVEGRGRGNSGELFF.

This clone was observed a handful of times. The chain carries TRBV10-3 and TRBJ1-2; D gene uncertain. Trimming shortened V by 6 bases and J by 1 base, and 15 bases separated the two germline ends. This CDR3 spans 15 amino acids. Germline CDR1 reads ENHRY; CDR2 reads SYGVKD. The CDR3 here is CAIRAGTANNYGYTF. The CDR3 bases are TGTGCCATCAGGGCAGGTACAGCCAATAACTATGGCTACACCTTC.

This CDR3 is CASSGQGGTEAFF. The CDR3 DNA is TGTGCCAGTAGCGGACAGGGAGGCACTGAAGCTTTCTTT. The chain recombines TRBV19 with TRBJ1-1; 8 nucleotides align to TRBD1. CDR1 and CDR2 (germline): LNHDA, SQIVND (reference sequence). CDR3 size: 13 residues. The trim removed 6 bases at V and 4 bases at J, leaving 4 bases unmatched.

The V and J genes are TRBV4-3 and TRBJ2-2; D gene unclear. The CDR3 consists of 13 residues. Trimming took off 4 bases at V and 6 bases at J, with 9 bases between the two ends. CDR1 and CDR2 from the germline V gene are LGHNA and YSLEER. The CDR3 spells CASSPGKSGELFF. The CDR3 bases are TGCGCCAGCAGCCCCGGTAAATCCGGGGAGCTGTTTTTT.

The V call is TRBV9, the J call TRBJ2-7; 9 nucleotides match TRBD1. CDR1 and CDR2 from the germline V gene are SGDLS and YYNGEE. J gave up 9 bases and V 0 bases, and 7 bases lay outside the gene matches. The CDR3 is made up of 14 amino acids. The CDR3: CASSVEGQGIAQYF. In DNA form, the CDR3 reads TGTGCCAGCAGCGTAGAGGGACAGGGTATCGCGCAGTACTTC.

The CDR3, as DNA: TGCGCCAGCAGCAGAAGGGGGACAGCGGATGAAAAACTGTTTTTT. Residues: CASSRRGTADEKLFF. The J gene is TRBJ1-4, the V gene TRBV5-1; 7 nucleotides align to TRBD1. The CDR3 sequence is 15 residues long. CDR1 SGHRS and CDR2 YFSETQ come from the germline V gene. V was clipped by 4 bases and J by 6 bases; unmatched bases: 9.

The chain links TRBV7-6 to TRBJ2-3, with 9 bases matching TRBD2. Germline values: CDR1 SGHVS, CDR2 FNYEAQ. The CDR3 totals 16 residues. J gave up 4 bases and V 1 base, and 6 bases lay outside the gene matches. The CDR3 is CASSLEAGGLPDTQYF. CDR3 coding DNA: TGTGCCAGCAGCTTAGAAGCGGGAGGTTTACCAGATACGCAGTATTTT.

The chain joins TRBV9 to TRBJ1-2; 7 bases match TRBD1. CDR1 is SGDLS and CDR2 is YYNGEE in the germline V gene. J lost 7 bases, V lost 3 bases, and 9 bases had no gene match. This CDR3 spans 14 amino acids. CDR3 nucleotide sequence: TGTGCCAGCAGCGCCGGGACAGATCTGGCTGGCTACACCTTC. Translation: CASSAGTDLAGYTF.

The V call is TRBV28, the J call TRBJ2-7, with a possible D match to TRBD2 (5 bases). V lost 4 bases and J lost 4, with 14 bases in between. CDR3 length: 14 amino acids. Germline assignment: CDR1 MDHEN and CDR2 SYDVKM. CDR3 DNA: TGTGCCAGCAGTTCAGGAGGAGCACATTACGAGCAGTACTTC. Encoded protein: CASSSGGAHYEQYF.

As concerns this clone: The sample contains more than one DNA sequence encoding this CDR3. The chain links TRBV5-1 to TRBJ1-1; TRBD1 aligns across 9 bases. CDR1 SGHRS and CDR2 YFSETQ come from the germline V gene. CDR3 length equals 13 residues. V shed 2 bases and J 4 bases; nucleotides not matched to a gene: 0. For the CDR3, the DNA is TGCGCCAGCAGCTTACAGGGGGCCACTGAAGCTTTCTTT. This gives the protein CASSLQGATEAFF.

The chain has TRBV19 and TRBJ1-2, with D uncertain. Trimming took off 6 bases at V and 4 bases at J, with 12 bases between the two ends. Germline V CDR1 and CDR2: LNHDA, SQIVND (reference sequence). The CDR3 spans 13 residues. Here the CDR3 reads CASRGRSLYGYTF. In DNA form, the CDR3 reads TGTGCCAGTAGGGGCAGATCCCTCTATGGCTACACCTTC.

CDR3 DNA: TGTGCCAGCAGCTCTGGGACAGGGGAGGTGAGCACTGAAGCTTTCTTT. Protein sequence: CASSSGTGEVSTEAFF. This chain joins TRBV7-9 and TRBJ1-1; 10 bases align to TRBD1. The CDR3 has 16 amino acids. Trimming cost V 4 bases and J 4 bases; bases outside gene matches: 9. CDR1 is SEHNR, CDR2 FQNEAQ, per germline (reference sequence).

This rearrangement joins TRBV30 to TRBJ2-1; 7 bases align to TRBD2. In germline, CDR1 is GTSNPN, CDR2 SVGIG (reference sequence). V lost 4 bases to trimming and J lost 8 bases; unmatched junction nucleotides: 5. There are 12 residues in the CDR3. The CDR3, as DNA: TGTGCCTGGAATTCGGGAGGCCATGAGCAGTTCTTC. This encodes CAWNSGGHEQFF.

This clone has only one observation. This sequence joins TRBV19 and TRBJ1-5, with D uncertain. V lost 6 bases and J 3 bases, leaving 9 bases between the germline ends. Germline values: CDR1 LNHDA, CDR2 SQIVND (reference sequence). This CDR3 spans 13 amino acids. CDR3 sequence reads: CASSGRLNQPQHF. DNA of the CDR3: TGTGCCAGTAGCGGCAGACTCAATCAGCCCCAGCATTTT.

This chain connects TRBV7-9 to TRBJ1-1; D gene uncertain. The V end was cut by 3 bases, the J end by 4 bases, with 12 bases between. The CDR3 spans 14 residues. In germline, CDR1 is SEHNR, CDR2 FQNEAQ (reference sequence). CDR3 residues: CASSFVEAPTEAFF. The CDR3 DNA follows: TGTGCCAGCAGCTTTGTTGAGGCGCCCACTGAAGCTTTCTTT.

The chain is built from TRBV13 and TRBJ1-2; TRBD1 matches 8 bases. Germline lookup yields CDR1 PRHDT and CDR2 FYEKMQ (reference sequence). This CDR3 is 15 amino acids long. The J segment lost 2 bases and the V segment lost 5 bases, leaving 7 bases of the junction unmatched. CDR3 in DNA: TGTGCCAGCAGCCCCAAGGACAGGGAGAACTATGGCTACACCTTC. It codes for CASSPKDRENYGYTF. The whole variable domain, remainder taken from reference TRBV13 and TRBJ1-2, is AAGVIQSPRHLIKEKRETATLKCYPIPRHDTVYWYQQGPGQDPQFLISFYEKMQSDKGSIPDRFSAQQFSDYHSELNMSSLELGDSALYFCASSPKDRENYGYTFGSGTRLTVV.

V and J are TRBV11-3 and TRBJ2-1; 11 bases map to TRBD2. This CDR3 region has 17 residues. The ends lost 4 bases at V and 4 bases at J; junction bases unmatched: 9. Germline V gives CDR1 SGHNT, CDR2 YENEEA. The CDR3 bases are TGTGCCAGCAGCTCCGGGACTAGCGGTTCGGAGTACAATGAGCAGTTCTTC. It translates to CASSSGTSGSEYNEQFF.

V is TRBV30 and J is TRBJ1-5; 12 positions agree with TRBD1. CDR3 length equals 16 residues. Germline V gene lookup returns CDR1 GTSNPN and CDR2 SVGIG (reference sequence). V was pared by 3 bases and J by 4 bases, with 7 bases of the junction left unmatched. The CDR3 loop is CAWRQVGQGANQPQHF. CDR3 sequence (DNA): TGTGCCTGGAGACAAGTGGGACAGGGGGCGAATCAGCCCCAGCATTTT.

The CDR3 DNA is TGTGCCAGCAGTCCTAGCGGGGGGGCGCCCCCCTTCACAGATACGCAGTATTTT. Its translation: CASSPSGGAPPFTDTQYF. The chain is built from TRBV6-4 and TRBJ2-3, with TRBD2 matching 12 bases. CDR3 size: 18 residues. V trimming: 5 bases; J trimming: 2 bases; junction bases outside the gene matches: 11. Germline V gives CDR1 MRHNA, CDR2 SNTAGT.

This chain connects TRBV28 to TRBJ2-7; TRBD1 matches at 10 bases. CDR3 length: 14 amino acids. CDR1 is MDHEN, CDR2 SYDVKM, per germline. Trimming cost V 6 bases and J 3 bases; bases outside gene matches: 5. DNA for the CDR3: TGTGCCAGCAGGGGGACAGGGGTAGGCTACGAGCAGTACTTC. It encodes CASRGTGVGYEQYF.